Following are 27 T cell receptor beta chains from one sample sequenced in a study of cytomegalovirus exposure and HLA in healthy donors. The PCR contained 60 Vbeta and 13 Jbeta primers. Generated by immunoSEQ multiplex PCR, the TCRdb table keeps only in-frame clones and is missing some. The table includes 150,000 to 250,000 clones, around 80% detected once. The sequencing input was PBMCs. The receptors were sampled from a man aged 25-45 years in good health and CMV-seronegative.

The rearrangement uses TRBV6-6 and TRBJ1-1; 7 bases agree with TRBD1. J gave up 8 bases and V 3 bases, and 9 bases lay outside the gene matches. This CDR3 spans 14 amino acids. Per germline, CDR1 MNHNY and CDR2 SVGAGI (reference sequence). The CDR3 sequence: CASSYQGGQFEAFF. CDR3 coding DNA: TGTGCCAGCAGTTATCAGGGGGGACAGTTCGAAGCTTTCTTT.

About this clone: The sample carries other DNA sequences with the same CDR3. The chain combines TRBV5-1 with TRBJ1-5; a weak D match, TRBD1 (5 bases). Germline V gene lookup returns CDR1 SGHRS and CDR2 YFSETQ. V lost 0 bases and J 3 bases, leaving 10 bases between the germline ends. The CDR3 is 15 residues long. The CDR3 DNA reads as TGCGCCAGCAGCTTGGAGGGTGGGGCCAATCAGCCCCAGCATTTT. Translating it yields CASSLEGGANQPQHF.

The V and J genes are TRBV6-1 and TRBJ2-7, with TRBD1 matching over 9 bases. CDR3 length: 14 residues. Germline CDR1 is MNHNS and CDR2 is SASEGT. Trimming at V came to 6 bases and at J to 4 bases, leaving 7 bases not matched to a gene. CDR3 bases: TGTGCCAGCAGCGATGGGACAGGGAGGTACGAGCAGTACTTC. Amino acid sequence: CASSDGTGRYEQYF.

The rearrangement joins TRBV5-8 to TRBJ2-1; D gene unclear. Trimming cost V 0 bases and J 9 bases, with 10 bases left between them. The CDR3 is 13 residues long. Germline loops: CDR1 SGHTS, CDR2 YDEGEE. Here the CDR3 reads CASSLALRGEQFF. DNA for the CDR3: TGTGCCAGCAGCTTGGCCCTCCGCGGTGAGCAGTTCTTC.

This clone was observed a few times. The chain links TRBV6-5 to TRBJ2-4; a weak D match, TRBD2 (6 bases). V gave up 6 bases and J gave up 7 bases, with 16 bases separating them. This CDR3 has 14 residues. The germline V gene encodes CDR1 MNHEY and CDR2 SVGAGI. The CDR3 DNA sequence: TGTGCCAGCAGGGAGGGTTCATCCGGGAACATTCAGTACTTC. Amino acid sequence: CASREGSSGNIQYF.

The V and J genes are TRBV10-1 and TRBJ1-1; no firm D call. The germline CDR1 and CDR2 sequences are WNHNN and SYGVQD (reference sequence). The V end lost 6 bases, the J end lost 1 base, and 9 bases lay between the germline ends. This CDR3 spans 13 amino acids. In DNA form, the CDR3 reads TGCGCCAGCAGCCTCCGGGGGAACACTGAAGCTTTCTTT. The encoded protein is CASSLRGNTEAFF.

This sequence joins TRBV28 and TRBJ1-2; 8 bases match TRBD1. The germline CDR1 and CDR2 sequences are MDHEN and SYDVKM. The J segment lost 3 bases and the V segment lost 5 bases, leaving 5 bases of the junction unmatched. CDR3 length: 14 amino acids. This CDR3 reads CASSPGGSDYGYTF. CDR3 bases: TGTGCCAGCAGTCCAGGGGGCAGTGACTATGGCTACACCTTC.

The chain couples TRBV5-1 to TRBJ2-7, with TRBD2 identical over 7 bases. The length of the CDR3 is 13 residues. J gave up 6 bases and V 4 bases, and 7 bases lay outside the gene matches. The germline V gene encodes CDR1 SGHRS and CDR2 YFSETQ. CDR3 loop: CASSGQREGEQYF. Written as DNA, the CDR3 is TGCGCCAGCAGCGGGCAGCGGGAAGGCGAGCAGTACTTC. The full variable domain, with the rest looked up from reference TRBV5-1 and TRBJ2-7, is KAGVTQTPRYLIKTRGQQVTLSCSPISGHRSVSWYQQTPGQGLQFLFEYFSETQRNKGNFPGRFSGRQFSNSRSEMNVSTLELGDSALYLCASSGQREGEQYFGPGTRLTVT.

This clone showed up just once. V is TRBV11-2 and J is TRBJ2-7, with 7 bases lining up with TRBD2. Germline V gene sequence: CDR1 SGHAT, CDR2 FQNNGV. The CDR3 spans 12 residues. Trimming removed 5 bases from V and 6 bases from J; junction bases left unmatched: 4. The CDR3 spells CASSPGRGEQYF. CDR3 coding DNA: TGTGCCAGCAGCCCGGGGAGGGGCGAGCAGTACTTC. The full variable domain, completed using reference TRBV11-2 and TRBJ2-7, is EAGVAQSPRYKIIEKRQSVAFWCNPISGHATLYWYQQILGQGPKLLIQFQNNGVVDDSQLPKDRFSAERLKGVDSTLKIQPAKLEDSAVYLCASSPGRGEQYFGPGTRLTVT.

As concerns this clone: The sample contains more than one DNA sequence encoding this CDR3. The chain has TRBV5-4 and TRBJ2-1; 11 nucleotides agree with TRBD2. Trimming at V came to 4 bases and at J to 4 bases, leaving 4 bases not matched to a gene. The CDR3 loop spans 15 amino acids. Looked up from germline, CDR1 is SGHNT and CDR2 is YYREEE (reference sequence). The CDR3 loop is CASSPGTSGYNEQFF. CDR3 sequence (DNA): TGTGCCAGCAGCCCCGGGACTAGCGGTTACAATGAGCAGTTCTTC.

This chain links TRBV28 with TRBJ2-1; 12 bases are shared with TRBD2. V was clipped by 3 bases and J by 9 bases; unmatched bases: 6. CDR3 length equals 15 residues. The germline V gene encodes CDR1 MDHEN and CDR2 SYDVKM. DNA for the CDR3: TGTGCCAGCAGTTTTGAGACTAGCGGGAGACGTGAGCAGTTCTTC. Translated, it gives CASSFETSGRREQFF.

The chain couples TRBV5-1 to TRBJ2-1, with D possibly matching TRBD1 (5 bases). Germline assignment: CDR1 SGHRS and CDR2 YFSETQ. V shed 3 bases and J shed 4 bases, with 11 bases lying between them. This CDR3 spans 14 amino acids. The CDR3 coding sequence is TGCGCCAGCAGCTCCCAGACAGCTTACAATGAGCAGTTCTTC. Residues: CASSSQTAYNEQFF.

This clone was seen only once. This chain connects TRBV7-6 to TRBJ2-1; 9 positions match TRBD2. The CDR3 covers 19 residues. Germline CDR1 is SGHVS and CDR2 is FNYEAQ. J gave up 4 bases and V 3 bases, and 16 bases lay outside the gene matches. The CDR3 DNA is TGTGCCAGCAGCTTTAATTATATGGCTAGCGGGAAGATATACAATGAGCAGTTCTTC. Protein sequence: CASSFNYMASGKIYNEQFF. Full variable domain (rest looked up from reference TRBV7-6 and TRBJ2-1): GAGVSQSPRYKVTKRGQDVALRCDPISGHVSLYWYRQALGQGPEFLTYFNYEAQQDKSGLPNDRFSAERPEGSISTLTIQRTEQRDSAMYRCASSFNYMASGKIYNEQFFGPGTRLTVL.

The chain links TRBV5-1 to TRBJ2-5, with TRBD2 matching 10 bases. CDR3 length: 15 residues. V shed 3 bases, J shed 2 bases, and the junction held 4 bases outside the gene matches. The germline V gene encodes CDR1 SGHRS and CDR2 YFSETQ. Written as DNA, the CDR3 is TGCGCCAGCAGCTGGACTAGCGGCAAACAAGAGACCCAGTACTTC. It codes for CASSWTSGKQETQYF.

The chain carries TRBV5-6 and TRBJ1-4, with a weak D call TRBD1 (6 bases). Trimming stripped 1 base from V and 5 bases from J, with 15 bases between. Germline V lookup: CDR1 SGHDT, CDR2 YYEEEE. The CDR3 loop spans 16 amino acids. The CDR3 is CASSLRITGLNEKLFF. CDR3 DNA sequence: TGTGCCAGCAGCTTGAGGATTACAGGGCTGAATGAAAAACTGTTTTTT.

This clone occurred once. The chain employs TRBV7-9 and TRBJ2-2, with 8 nucleotides matching TRBD1. The germline CDR1 and CDR2 sequences are SEHNR and FQNEAQ (reference sequence). This CDR3 contains 16 residues. V lost 5 bases and J lost 6; bases outside the gene matches: 11. The chain's CDR3 is CASSAPGQATPGELFF. For the CDR3, the DNA is TGTGCCAGCAGCGCTCCGGGACAGGCAACACCCGGGGAGCTGTTTTTT.

The rearrangement links TRBV29-1 to TRBJ1-1; D is possibly TRBD1 (5 bases). Germline V CDR1 and CDR2: SQVTM, ANQGSEA. Between the trimmed V and J ends, which lost 4 bases and 6 bases, there was a span of 12 bases. The CDR3 loop spans 12 amino acids. The CDR3 here is CSVVGGFAEAFF. The CDR3 nucleotides are TGCAGCGTTGTCGGGGGGTTCGCTGAAGCTTTCTTT.

In DNA form, the CDR3 reads TGTGCCAGCAGCGCCGAAGGGACGCGAGCGGGCAATGAGCAGTTCTTC. Protein: CASSAEGTRAGNEQFF. The rearrangement joins TRBV9 to TRBJ2-1, with D tentatively TRBD2 (6 bases). The CDR3 runs 16 residues. Germline CDR1 SGDLS, CDR2 YYNGEE. V lost 3 bases to trimming and J lost 6 bases, with 19 bases between them.

The J gene is TRBJ2-2, the V gene TRBV6-5; 7 nucleotides agree with TRBD2. V gave up 1 base and J gave up 1 base; unmatched junction bases: 3. Germline V CDR1 and CDR2: MNHEY, SVGAGI. The CDR3 extends over 16 amino acids. CDR3 DNA sequence: TGTGCCAGCAGTTACTGGCCTAGCGGGAACACCGGGGAGCTGTTTTTT. Its protein is CASSYWPSGNTGELFF.

The CDR3 sequence is CASSLQGQQLNQPQHF. DNA of the CDR3: TGTGCCAGCAGTTTACAGGGACAACAACTCAATCAGCCCCAGCATTTT. V usage is TRBV2 and J usage is TRBJ1-5, with D perhaps TRBD1 (6 bases). V lost 5 bases and J 3 bases, leaving 17 bases between the germline ends. The CDR3 sequence is 16 residues long. The germline gives CDR1 SNHLY, CDR2 FYNNEI. The whole variable domain, filled in from reference TRBV2 and TRBJ1-5, reads EPEVTQTPSHQVTQMGQEVILRCVPISNHLYFYWYRQILGQKVEFLVSFYNNEISEKSEIFDDQFSVERPDGSNFTLKIRSTKLEDSAMYFCASSLQGQQLNQPQHFGDGTRLSIL.

This clone appeared once. This sequence joins TRBV29-1 and TRBJ1-1; D gene unclear. CDR1 is SQVTM and CDR2 is ANQGSEA in the germline V gene. Trimming shortened V by 8 bases and J by 1 base, and 14 bases separated the two germline ends. This CDR3 comprises 13 residues. CDR3 amino acids: CSCNQGRNTEAFF. The CDR3 region has the DNA TGCAGCTGCAATCAAGGGAGGAACACTGAAGCTTTCTTT.

The chain combines TRBV27 with TRBJ2-3; 11 bases agree with TRBD2. Per germline, CDR1 MNHEY and CDR2 SMNVEV (reference sequence). The CDR3 covers 15 residues. V dropped 6 bases and J dropped 5; count of bases not matched to a gene: 7. The DNA of the CDR3 is TGTGCCAGCAGCTTACTAGCGGGAGTGGGAGATACGCAGTATTTT. Translation: CASSLLAGVGDTQYF.

This clone was recorded a few times. V gene TRBV10-3 combines with J gene TRBJ2-1; 8 positions match TRBD2. The germline V gene encodes CDR1 ENHRY and CDR2 SYGVKD. The CDR3 runs 16 residues. The trim removed 2 bases at V and 3 bases at J, leaving 6 bases unmatched. This CDR3 reads CAISEVSGDYYNEQFF. The CDR3 region has the DNA TGTGCCATCAGTGAGGTTAGCGGGGACTACTACAATGAGCAGTTCTTC.

This chain links TRBV28 with TRBJ2-2, with 12 bases aligning to TRBD1. Losses at the gene ends were 5 bases for V and 7 bases for J; bases not matched to a gene: 8. Germline V gene lookup returns CDR1 MDHEN and CDR2 SYDVKM. The CDR3 loop spans 16 amino acids. CDR3 sequence reads: CASSKAGTGGSGELFF. The CDR3 region has the DNA TGTGCCAGCAGTAAAGCCGGGACAGGGGGCAGCGGGGAGCTGTTTTTT.

V and J are TRBV2 and TRBJ2-1, with D unresolved. The CDR3 loop spans 14 amino acids. Germline lookup yields CDR1 SNHLY and CDR2 FYNNEI. Between the trimmed V and J ends, which lost 5 bases and 0 bases, there was a span of 8 bases. The CDR3: CASSQVSSYNEQFF. CDR3 nucleotides: TGTGCCAGCAGTCAGGTTAGCTCCTACAATGAGCAGTTCTTC.

The chain couples TRBV5-1 to TRBJ2-7; TRBD2 agrees at 9 bases. J lost 7 bases, V lost 5 bases, and 10 bases had no gene match. This CDR3 has 14 amino acids. Per the germline V gene, CDR1 is SGHRS and CDR2 is YFSETQ. CDR3 in DNA: TGCGCCAGCAGTGCCGGGACTAGCCGAATAGAGCAGTACTTC. This translates into CASSAGTSRIEQYF.

The chain employs TRBV15 and TRBJ2-1, with 10 bases aligning to TRBD1. The germline gives CDR1 LNHNV, CDR2 YYDKDF (reference sequence). The CDR3 consists of 14 residues. The trim removed 1 base at V and 6 bases at J, leaving 0 bases unmatched. CDR3 nucleotides: TGTGCCACCAGCAGAGGGACAGGGGGCAATGAGCAGTTCTTC. Translating it yields CATSRGTGGNEQFF.